A single sample is the source of the 4 T cell receptor beta chains below, sequenced in a study of early T cells in non-severe SARS-CoV-2 infection. Each CDR3 protein gets one entry after TCRdb re-called the 5' RACE reads with MiXCR. The sample records about 25,000 distinct CDR3 sequences, roughly 4% being singletons. What was sequenced was whole blood. These receptors came from an adult who was a healthcare worker with PCR-confirmed SARS-CoV-2 infection or an uninfected control (not recorded which).

The rearrangement links TRBV6-5 to TRBJ2-1; maybe TRBD2 (5 bases). The V end lost 4 bases, the J end lost 11 bases, and 9 bases lay between the germline ends. The CDR3 spans 11 residues. From germline, CDR1 is MNHEY and CDR2 SVGAGI. The CDR3 DNA reads TGTGCCAGCAGTTCCGGCGGGCAGCAGTTCTTC. Encoded protein: CASSSGGQQFF.

This clonotype came up a few times. The V call is TRBV28, the J call TRBJ1-2; 11 bases are shared with TRBD1. After removal of 2 bases from V and 2 bases from J, the junction contained 4 bases not matched to a gene. This CDR3 is 16 amino acids long. Per the germline V gene, CDR1 is MDHEN and CDR2 is SYDVKM. In DNA form, the CDR3 reads TGTGCCAGCAGTTTAGGTCGGACAGGGGGCAACTATGGCTACACCTTC. Translating gives CASSLGRTGGNYGYTF.

This clonotype showed up many times. The chain uses TRBV5-1 and TRBJ2-4; tentative D call: TRBD2 (5 bases). Germline V gives CDR1 SGHRS, CDR2 YFSETQ. The germline V and J ends were trimmed by 4 bases and 0 bases, with 14 bases remaining between them. This CDR3 region has 16 residues. The CDR3 DNA sequence: TGCGCCAGCAGCCCCGGACTGACGATAGCCAAAAACATTCAGTACTTC. It translates to CASSPGLTIAKNIQYF.

In its sample, this clonotype was seen many times. The chain carries TRBV19 and TRBJ2-1; TRBD2 is a possible D gene (5 bases). Trimming removed 6 bases at V and 4 bases at J, with 19 bases between. There are 16 residues in the CDR3. Germline CDR1 reads LNHDA; CDR2 reads SQIVND (reference sequence). CDR3 amino acids: CASSLEVGKGYNEQFF. For the CDR3, the DNA is TGTGCCAGTAGCCTGGAGGTGGGTAAAGGATACAATGAGCAGTTCTTC.